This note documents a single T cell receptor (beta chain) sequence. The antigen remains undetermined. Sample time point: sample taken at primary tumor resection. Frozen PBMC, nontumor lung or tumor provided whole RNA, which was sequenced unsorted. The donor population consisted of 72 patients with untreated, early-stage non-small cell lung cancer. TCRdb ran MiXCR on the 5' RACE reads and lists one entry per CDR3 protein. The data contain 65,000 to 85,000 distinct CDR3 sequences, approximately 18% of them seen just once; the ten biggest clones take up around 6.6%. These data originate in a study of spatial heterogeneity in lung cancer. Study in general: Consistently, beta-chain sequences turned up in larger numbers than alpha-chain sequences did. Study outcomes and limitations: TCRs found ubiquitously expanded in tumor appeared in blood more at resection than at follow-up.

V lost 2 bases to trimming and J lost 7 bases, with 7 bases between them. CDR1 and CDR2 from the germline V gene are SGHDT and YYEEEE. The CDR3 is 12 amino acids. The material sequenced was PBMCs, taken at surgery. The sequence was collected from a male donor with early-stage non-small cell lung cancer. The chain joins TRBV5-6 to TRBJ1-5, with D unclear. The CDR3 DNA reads TGTGCCAGCAGCTTTGGTGACCAGCCCCAGCATTTT. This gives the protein CASSFGDQPQHF.